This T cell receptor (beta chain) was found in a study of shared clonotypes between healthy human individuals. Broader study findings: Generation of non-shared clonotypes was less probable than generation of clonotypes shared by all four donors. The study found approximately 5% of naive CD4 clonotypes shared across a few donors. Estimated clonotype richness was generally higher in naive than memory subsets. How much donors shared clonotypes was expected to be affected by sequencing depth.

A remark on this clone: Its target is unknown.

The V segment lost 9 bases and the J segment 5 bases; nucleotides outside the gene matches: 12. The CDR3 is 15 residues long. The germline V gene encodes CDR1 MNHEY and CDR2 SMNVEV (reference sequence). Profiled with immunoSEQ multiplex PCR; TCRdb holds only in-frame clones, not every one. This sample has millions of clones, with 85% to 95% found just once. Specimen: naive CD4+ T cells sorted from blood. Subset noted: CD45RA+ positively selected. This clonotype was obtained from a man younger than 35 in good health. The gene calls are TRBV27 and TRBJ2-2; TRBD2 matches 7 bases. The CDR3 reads CASSPRGLITGELFF. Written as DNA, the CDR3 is TGTGCCAGTTCCCCCCGGGGACTAATTACCGGGGAGCTGTTTTTT.